These 8 T cell receptor beta chains came from one sample sequenced in a study of technical replicates of blood from several donors. Assay used: immunoSEQ multiplex PCR; TCRdb lists only in-frame clones, some missing. The sample holds some 68,000 clones, roughly 92% seen once. Sequencing input: T cells isolated from PBMCs. These receptors were collected from a human donor in good health.

The chain joins TRBV7-2 to TRBJ1-3; D is undetermined. Germline values: CDR1 SGHTA, CDR2 FQGNSA. V lost 3 bases and J 4 bases, leaving 13 bases between the germline ends. The CDR3 length is 15 residues. The CDR3 bases are TGTGCCAGCAGCTTTTCTCACAGTTCCGGAAACACCATATATTTT. It translates to CASSFSHSSGNTIYF.

The rearrangement uses TRBV28 and TRBJ1-2; no firm D call. Trimming pared 6 bases from V and 10 bases from J, leaving 9 bases between. The length of the CDR3 is 10 residues. Looked up from germline, CDR1 is MDHEN and CDR2 is SYDVKM. The DNA for the CDR3 is TGTGCCAGCAGATTCCAGAACTACACCTTC. It codes for CASRFQNYTF.

The chain uses TRBV28 and TRBJ1-2, with 9 bases fitting TRBD1. This CDR3 is built from 15 residues. CDR1 MDHEN and CDR2 SYDVKM come from the germline V gene. Trimming cost V 5 bases and J 7 bases; bases outside gene matches: 11. The DNA of the CDR3 is TGTGCCAGCAGTATCGCAGGACAGGGGAATTCTGGCTACACCTTC. Translated: CASSIAGQGNSGYTF.

This rearrangement joins TRBV30 to TRBJ1-1; no firm D call. The CDR3 is 12 residues long. The germline V and J ends were trimmed by 0 bases and 5 bases, with 7 bases remaining between them. Germline assignment: CDR1 GTSNPN and CDR2 SVGIG (reference sequence). In nucleotides, the CDR3 is TGTGCCTGGAGTGTTTCTATGACTGAAGCTTTCTTT. It codes for CAWSVSMTEAFF.

The chain links TRBV2 to TRBJ2-3, with 11 bases lining up with TRBD2. The junction had 5 bases not matched to a gene; V was cut back by 6 bases and J by 0 bases. Germline-derived CDR1 and CDR2 are SNHLY and FYNNEI. The CDR3 contains 16 residues. The CDR3 DNA sequence: TGTGCCAGCAGGGAGGGACTAGCGGCTAGCACAGATACGCAGTATTTT. Amino acids: CASREGLAASTDTQYF. Full variable domain (outside the CDR3, taken from reference TRBV2 and TRBJ2-3): EPEVTQTPSHQVTQMGQEVILRCVPISNHLYFYWYRQILGQKVEFLVSFYNNEISEKSEIFDDQFSVERPDGSNFTLKIRSTKLEDSAMYFCASREGLAASTDTQYFGPGTRLTVL.

The chain combines TRBV6-5 with TRBJ2-7, with 7 bases fitting TRBD1. V dropped 5 bases and J dropped 7; count of bases not matched to a gene: 5. CDR1 is MNHEY, CDR2 SVGAGI, per germline. The CDR3 runs to 12 residues. Here the CDR3 DNA reads TGTGCCAGCAGTCGATCGACAGGGGAGCAGTACTTC. It specifies CASSRSTGEQYF.

This clone was seen just once. The chain employs TRBV19 and TRBJ1-1; D uncertain. Germline V gives CDR1 LNHDA, CDR2 SQIVND (reference sequence). Trimming removed 3 bases from V and 0 bases from J, with 8 bases in between. The CDR3 is 14 amino acids. DNA of the CDR3: TGTGCCAGTAGTATTGAGATCATGAACACTGAAGCTTTCTTT. It translates to CASSIEIMNTEAFF. Full variable domain (outside the CDR3, taken from reference TRBV19 and TRBJ1-1): DGGITQSPKYLFRKEGQNVTLSCEQNLNHDAMYWYRQDPGQGLRLIYYSQIVNDFQKGDIAEGYSVSREKKESFPLTVTSAQKNPTAFYLCASSIEIMNTEAFFGQGTRLTVV.

The chain uses TRBV7-8 and TRBJ1-4; 7 positions agree with TRBD1. The CDR3 spans 15 residues. The ends lost 0 bases at V and 7 bases at J; junction bases unmatched: 5. The germline V gene encodes CDR1 SGHVS and CDR2 FQNEAQ. The CDR3: CASSLATGSVEKLFF. For the CDR3, the DNA is TGTGCCAGCAGCTTAGCGACAGGGTCTGTTGAAAAACTGTTTTTT.